This T cell receptor (beta chain) was documented in a study of T cell responses to AZD1222 COVID-19 vaccine (dated by TCRdb to 2020 to 2023). Regarding the research as a whole: AZD1222 recipients whose second dose came at about 4 weeks and those whose second dose came at about 12 weeks were combined into one group, since spike-specific TCR depth and breadth did not differ between the two schedules. A total of 233 trial participants underwent TCR sequencing, of whom around 200 received two doses of AZD1222 and some 26 received two doses of the MenACWY control vaccine. Trial participants were enrolled by age into 18-55, 56-69 and 70-plus year subgroups, with roughly 160, 29 and 62 TCR-sequenced participants respectively. The investigation overall reported the following: Participants were mostly white British and included more females than males, and it was suggested by the authors that clonal diversity may have been underestimated. Spike-specific TCR breadth and depth rose significantly after two AZD1222 doses compared with day 0 and with MenACWY recipients. Vaccine-associated CD4 TCRs spanned the whole spike protein, with dominant responses in regions 160-218 and 743-854. The 56-69-year group was small, and its depth increase did not reach significance, likely because of low power. Conclusions about previously exposed vaccinees are limited because only a handful of AZD1222 recipients were SARS-CoV-2 seropositive at baseline. Epitopes outside the regions mutated in the B.1.351 and B.1.1.7 variants were reportedly recognized by nearly half of the unique spike-specific TCRs. Because no samples from the day 14 peak response were available, repertoires could be characterized only after the peak T cell response.

Its CDR3 holds 17 amino acids, cysteine through phenylalanine. The retained sequence is limited to the CDR3, 51 bases, with the frame set at the first base. V and J are truncated by 5 bases and 6 bases respectively, leaving an intervening sequence of 23 bases. Taken from the germline V gene (reference sequence), the CDR1 and CDR2 loops are LNHDA and SQIVND. This specimen's time point label, per the study, means: baseline before first vaccination. Samples from vaccinated people were obtained from the UK trials COV001 and COV002, which included a single-blind randomized controlled phase 2/3 trial of AZD1222 (ChAdOx1 nCoV-19) in healthy adults. Trial participant PBMC samples were collected at day 0 and day 28 after the second dose for TCRbeta chain sequencing. In the case of this clone: Its antigen remains unidentified. No base quality values were provided; no much bigger clone lies one nucleotide off.

The CDR3 regions of human TCRbeta chains were analyzed by immunosequencing. The original pipeline was this. TCRs in the repertoires were matched against a reference library of SARS-CoV-2-specific TCRs that had been generated with the MIRA antigen-specificity platform. Breadth was defined as the fraction of unique TCRs that were SARS-CoV-2-associated. Depth was defined as the fraction of total T cells that were SARS-CoV-2-associated. Using the MIRA data, every spike-specific TCR was mapped to the spike region that the TCR reacted to and assigned to either a CD4 or a CD8 class. Log10-transformed breadth and depth values were compared by one-way ANOVA with Sidak's multiple comparisons tests. TCRdb provides this immuneACCESS table in a form limited to in-frame rearrangements. Some clones are lacking; in checked studies, under half of them reflect an unresolved V gene, and why the rest are absent is not known. That table supplies the V and J calls and clone size; D and trimming were determined from the DNA. In this sample the table shows tens of thousands of clones, roughly 80% of which occur a single time. The top ten clonotypes cover less than 6.5% of the sample.

The source material was peripheral blood, sampled on day 0 of AZD1222 vaccination. The sequence derives from an adult in good health. The rearranged chain carries TRBV19 and TRBJ1-5; the best D guess is TRBD1, with 5 bases matching. The CDR3 loop reads CASSLGPTPSGTQPQHF. In nucleotide form, the sequence is TGTGCCAGTAGTTTAGGCCCAACCCCGTCAGGGACTCAGCCCCAGCATTTT.